These 13 T cell receptor beta chains share one sample of origin, sequenced in a study of cytomegalovirus exposure and HLA in healthy donors. The PCR used 60 Vbeta and 13 Jbeta primers. Clones were sequenced by immunoSEQ multiplex PCR, and TCRdb holds only the in-frame ones, with some missing. The sample carries about 170,000 clones, roughly 78% recorded once. Sequencing was carried out using PBMCs. Receptor source: a woman in her forties or fifties in good health and CMV-seropositive.

As to this clone: Other DNA sequences in the sample encode the same CDR3. The chain recombines TRBV5-8 with TRBJ1-6; D is uncertain. CDR3 length equals 13 residues. Germline CDR1 reads SGHTS; CDR2 reads YDEGEE. V lost 4 bases, J lost 9 bases, and 11 bases lay in between. CDR3 sequence (DNA): TGTGCCAGCAGCCTCAACAGAGTTTCACCCCTCCACTTT. Protein: CASSLNRVSPLHF.

This chain joins TRBV6-5 and TRBJ2-7; TRBD1 matches 7 bases. V dropped 9 bases and J dropped 2; count of bases not matched to a gene: 10. Germline values: CDR1 MNHEY, CDR2 SVGAGI. There are 14 residues in the CDR3. DNA for the CDR3: TGTGCCAGTAGCAAAGGGGGCCCAACCTACGAGCAGTACTTC. Translation gives CASSKGGPTYEQYF.

The chain is built from TRBV27 and TRBJ1-6; D uncertain. The CDR3 has 15 amino acids. CDR1 and CDR2 from the germline V gene are MNHEY and SMNVEV (reference sequence). V was cut by 0 bases and J by 7 bases, with 10 bases left in between. CDR3 DNA: TGTGCCAGCAGTTTATCAGATAGCGTGAATTCACCCCTCCACTTT. Translating gives CASSLSDSVNSPLHF.

V gene TRBV10-2 combines with J gene TRBJ2-7; D call uncertain. From germline, CDR1 is WSHSY and CDR2 SAAADI. The CDR3 has 14 residues. The V end was cut by 2 bases, the J end by 2 bases, with 10 bases between. The CDR3 reads CASSEERGAYEQYF. CDR3 coding DNA: TGCGCCAGCAGTGAGGAGAGAGGAGCCTACGAGCAGTACTTC.

This chain links TRBV7-9 with TRBJ2-1; weak D call: TRBD2 (7 bases). The V end was cut by 1 base, the J end by 6 bases, with 25 bases between. The CDR3 is 19 residues long. The V gene's germline CDR1 is SEHNR and CDR2 FQNEAQ (reference sequence). CDR3 loop: CASSLVRYLAGALPNEQFF. The CDR3 DNA reads TGTGCCAGCAGCTTAGTAAGGTATTTGGCGGGGGCCCTCCCCAATGAGCAGTTCTTC.

The chain carries TRBV19 and TRBJ1-2; TRBD1 agrees at 7 bases. Germline V CDR1 and CDR2: LNHDA, SQIVND (reference sequence). The CDR3 is 13 amino acids. V lost 3 bases and J lost 2; bases outside the gene matches: 0. CDR3 sequence reads: CASSMDRNYGYTF. The CDR3 bases are TGTGCCAGTAGTATGGACAGGAACTATGGCTACACCTTC.

V is TRBV6-4 and J is TRBJ1-6; 7 positions match TRBD1. The CDR3 has 13 amino acids. Germline-derived CDR1 and CDR2 are MRHNA and SNTAGT. V was pared by 10 bases and J by 5 bases, with 5 bases of the junction left unmatched. CDR3 protein: CATGTGDNSPLHF. In DNA form, the CDR3 reads TGTGCCACCGGAACAGGGGATAATTCACCCCTCCACTTT.

This sequence joins TRBV6-1 and TRBJ2-3; perhaps TRBD2 as D (6 bases). Germline CDR1 reads MNHNS; CDR2 reads SASEGT. The length of the CDR3 is 12 residues. Trimming cost V 6 bases and J 5 bases, with 9 bases left between them. The CDR3 sequence: CASRRGGDTQYF. For the CDR3, the DNA is TGTGCCAGCAGACGGGGAGGAGATACGCAGTATTTT.

The chain has TRBV25-1 and TRBJ1-2; 8 bases are shared with TRBD1. This CDR3 region has 14 residues. Trimming took 2 bases from V and 7 from J; bases not matched to a gene: 6. Germline V CDR1 and CDR2: MGHDK, SYGVNS. The CDR3 coding sequence is TGTGCCAGCAGTGAACAGGGGGCTGGGAGTGGCTACACCTTC. This translates into CASSEQGAGSGYTF.

CDR3: CASSPTGLLTDTQYF. The DNA of the CDR3 is TGTGCCAGCAGTCCAACGGGACTTCTCACAGATACGCAGTATTTT. This chain joins TRBV27 and TRBJ2-3; possible D gene TRBD2, 6 bases. With 5 bases removed from V and 2 bases from J, the gap between germline ends came to 14 bases. The germline V gene encodes CDR1 MNHEY and CDR2 SMNVEV (reference sequence). The CDR3 sequence is 15 residues long.

With respect to this clone: Germline and junction disagree at one end, which may indicate a read error. The V gene is TRBV6-1, the J gene TRBJ2-7, with D hard to call. CDR1 is MNHNS, CDR2 SASEGT, per germline. The CDR3 is made up of 13 amino acids. As DNA, the CDR3 is TGTGCCAGCAGTGTGGTAGCTGGCTACGAGCAGTGCTTC. It encodes CASSVVAGYEQCF.

CDR3 protein: CATGTSGTYEQYF. DNA for the CDR3: TGTGCCACAGGGACTAGCGGGACCTACGAGCAGTACTTC. This chain uses TRBV10-3 with TRBJ2-7; 13 positions match TRBD2. The length of the CDR3 is 13 residues. CDR1 and CDR2 (germline): ENHRY, SYGVKD. Trimming took 10 bases from V and 2 from J; bases not matched to a gene: 2.

The chain employs TRBV6-6 and TRBJ1-5, with TRBD1 matching 7 bases. CDR1 is MNHNY, CDR2 SVGAGI, per germline (reference sequence). The CDR3 sequence is 13 residues long. The trim removed 7 bases at V and 4 bases at J, leaving 4 bases unmatched. The CDR3 sequence is CASTAGGNQPQHF. CDR3 sequence (DNA): TGTGCCAGCACCGCAGGGGGGAATCAGCCCCAGCATTTT.